What follows are 31 T cell receptor beta chains derived from one specimen sequenced in a study of cytomegalovirus exposure and HLA in healthy donors. A multiplex PCR was run with 60 Vbeta primers and 13 Jbeta primers. Assay used: immunoSEQ multiplex PCR; TCRdb lists only in-frame clones, some missing. This repertoire includes some 140,000 clones. Sequenced sample: PBMCs. The receptors shown here come from a woman between 35 and 50 years old in good health and CMV-seronegative.

The V gene is TRBV7-9, the J gene TRBJ2-5; weak D call: TRBD1 (5 bases). The CDR3 is 14 residues long. CDR1 is SEHNR and CDR2 is FQNEAQ in the germline V gene (reference sequence). Trimming stripped 3 bases from V and 4 bases from J, with 12 bases between. In DNA, the CDR3 is TGTGCCAGCAGCTTGGTACAGGCGGCAGAGACCCAGTACTTC. This encodes CASSLVQAAETQYF.

CDR3 sequence (DNA): TGTGCCAGCAGTTTATACGGGGGGGTAGCCCTAGAGACCCAGTACTTC. It codes for CASSLYGGVALETQYF. The chain couples TRBV28 to TRBJ2-5; 8 bases line up with TRBD2. V was clipped by 1 base and J by 4 bases; unmatched bases: 8. This CDR3 is built from 16 residues. Germline CDR1 MDHEN, CDR2 SYDVKM.

This chain uses TRBV19 with TRBJ2-2; TRBD1 aligns across 9 bases. The CDR3 extends over 19 amino acids. Germline V gene sequence: CDR1 LNHDA, CDR2 SQIVND (reference sequence). Trimming at V came to 0 bases and at J to 6 bases, leaving 14 bases not matched to a gene. CDR3 sequence: CASSIDKRDRVIRPGELFF. Here the CDR3 DNA reads TGTGCCAGTAGTATAGATAAACGGGACAGGGTAATAAGACCCGGGGAGCTGTTTTTT. The full variable domain, its missing parts supplied by reference TRBV19 and TRBJ2-2, is DGGITQSPKYLFRKEGQNVTLSCEQNLNHDAMYWYRQDPGQGLRLIYYSQIVNDFQKGDIAEGYSVSREKKESFPLTVTSAQKNPTAFYLCASSIDKRDRVIRPGELFFGEGSRLTVL.

The V gene is TRBV7-2, the J gene TRBJ1-6; D is possibly TRBD1 (6 bases). Looked up from germline, CDR1 is SGHTA and CDR2 is FQGNSA. This CDR3 is built from 14 residues. V gave up 2 bases and J gave up 12 bases, with 14 bases separating them. CDR3 sequence reads: CASSLRPGAEPLHF. Here the CDR3 DNA reads TGTGCCAGCAGCTTACGACCAGGGGCTGAACCCCTCCACTTT.

This chain connects TRBV19 to TRBJ2-5; 8 nucleotides agree with TRBD2. V lost 4 bases and J lost 5; bases outside the gene matches: 9. CDR1 is LNHDA and CDR2 is SQIVND in the germline V gene (reference sequence). The CDR3 runs to 15 residues. This chain's CDR3 is CASSRGLGLGETQYF. In DNA form, the CDR3 reads TGTGCCAGTAGTAGGGGACTAGGCCTAGGCGAGACCCAGTACTTC. Looking up the rest from reference TRBV19 and TRBJ2-5 gives the full variable domain: DGGITQSPKYLFRKEGQNVTLSCEQNLNHDAMYWYRQDPGQGLRLIYYSQIVNDFQKGDIAEGYSVSREKKESFPLTVTSAQKNPTAFYLCASSRGLGLGETQYFGPGTRLLVL.

This chain uses TRBV7-2 with TRBJ1-4; D is possibly TRBD1 (6 bases). The germline CDR1 and CDR2 sequences are SGHTA and FQGNSA. The length of the CDR3 is 14 residues. V lost 5 bases to trimming and J lost 10 bases, with 17 bases between them. In DNA form, the CDR3 reads TGTGCCAGCAGCCCTTCTTCCCCCAGGGGAAAACTGTTTTTT. As protein: CASSPSSPRGKLFF.

This chain joins TRBV11-3 and TRBJ2-2; D might be TRBD1 (5 bases). The CDR3 extends over 15 amino acids. The germline V gene encodes CDR1 SGHNT and CDR2 YENEEA. V was shortened by 1 base and J by 5 bases, with 11 bases between the two germline ends. CDR3 residues: CASSLAFQGTGELFF. In DNA form, the CDR3 reads TGTGCCAGCAGCTTAGCGTTCCAGGGTACCGGGGAGCTGTTTTTT.

The chain links TRBV4-2 to TRBJ1-1, with TRBD1 matching over 8 bases. The germline V gene has CDR1 LGHNA and CDR2 YNFKEQ. The CDR3 length is 17 residues. The V segment lost 5 bases and the J segment 2 bases; nucleotides outside the gene matches: 13. The CDR3 loop is CASSFRDRGPNNTEAFF. The CDR3 nucleotides read TGTGCCAGCAGCTTCCGTGACAGGGGCCCAAACAACACTGAAGCTTTCTTT.

This chain uses TRBV19 with TRBJ2-2; D may be TRBD1 (5 bases). Per germline, CDR1 LNHDA and CDR2 SQIVND (reference sequence). The V end lost 6 bases, the J end lost 4 bases, and 15 bases lay between the germline ends. There are 15 residues in the CDR3. CDR3 DNA: TGTGCCAGTAGAACACCCAGGGTGGGCACCGGGGAGCTGTTTTTT. Residues: CASRTPRVGTGELFF.

V usage is TRBV28 and J usage is TRBJ1-1, with unresolved D. The CDR3 is 14 residues long. The germline V gene encodes CDR1 MDHEN and CDR2 SYDVKM. V lost 10 bases, J lost 3 bases, and 18 bases lay in between. The CDR3 protein is CATFRARQYTEAFF. As DNA, the CDR3 is TGTGCCACCTTTCGCGCCAGACAATACACTGAAGCTTTCTTT. Full variable domain (missing parts from reference TRBV28 and TRBJ1-1): DVKVTQSSRYLVKRTGEKVFLECVQDMDHENMFWYRQDPGLGLRLIYFSYDVKMKEKGDIPEGYSVSREKKERFSLILESASTNQTSMYLCATFRARQYTEAFFGQGTRLTVV.

The V call is TRBV28, the J call TRBJ2-3, with 8 bases aligning to TRBD2. Germline loops: CDR1 MDHEN, CDR2 SYDVKM. V lost 4 bases and J lost 7; bases outside the gene matches: 7. This CDR3 has 14 residues. CDR3 amino acids: CASSWAGGDNTQYF. The DNA for the CDR3 is TGTGCCAGCAGTTGGGCGGGGGGCGACAATACGCAGTATTTT.

V usage is TRBV12-2 and J usage is TRBJ1-5; the table gives TRBD1 as D, unverified against the DNA. TRBV12-2 is termed a pseudogene. This CDR3 region has 23 residues. CDR3 amino acids: CASRLARGDRSIGYSESNQPQHF. The DNA of the CDR3 is TGTGCAAGTCGCTTAGCGCGCGGGGACAGGTCAATCGGCTACTCGGAGAGCAATCAGCCCCAGCATTTT.

The chain has TRBV6-5 and TRBJ1-2; 7 nucleotides align to TRBD1. Germline loops: CDR1 MNHEY, CDR2 SVGAGI. The junction had 6 bases not matched to a gene; V was cut back by 6 bases and J by 2 bases. The CDR3 has 14 residues. The CDR3 sequence: CASRTGGQNYGYTF. The CDR3 DNA is TGTGCCAGCAGGACCGGGGGACAGAACTATGGCTACACCTTC.

This chain joins TRBV25-1 and TRBJ1-1; 10 bases line up with TRBD1. Germline trimming cut 4 bases from V and 11 bases from J; bases unmatched to any gene: 7. This CDR3 is 13 amino acids long. Germline V lookup: CDR1 MGHDK, CDR2 SYGVNS. The CDR3 here is CASSGRDRGKAFF. CDR3 sequence (DNA): TGTGCCAGCAGTGGCCGGGACAGGGGTAAGGCTTTCTTT.

The gene calls are TRBV4-1 and TRBJ1-1; 7 bases map to TRBD1. Per the germline V gene, CDR1 is MGHRA and CDR2 is YSYEKL. The CDR3 is 16 amino acids. The ends lost 2 bases at V and 0 bases at J; junction bases unmatched: 6. This chain's CDR3 is CASSQLYRGMNTEAFF. For the CDR3, the DNA is TGCGCCAGCAGCCAATTATACAGGGGAATGAACACTGAAGCTTTCTTT.

V and J are TRBV5-1 and TRBJ1-1; perhaps TRBD1 as D (5 bases). The germline V gene encodes CDR1 SGHRS and CDR2 YFSETQ. Trimming left V 7 bases short and J 4 bases short, with 14 bases between. The CDR3 is 13 amino acids. The CDR3 here is CASARDLGTEAFF. The DNA of the CDR3 is TGCGCCAGCGCCAGGGATTTGGGCACTGAAGCTTTCTTT. Complete variable domain (other parts from reference TRBV5-1 and TRBJ1-1): KAGVTQTPRYLIKTRGQQVTLSCSPISGHRSVSWYQQTPGQGLQFLFEYFSETQRNKGNFPGRFSGRQFSNSRSEMNVSTLELGDSALYLCASARDLGTEAFFGQGTRLTVV.

CDR3 sequence: CASSLVRAGNTEAFF. The CDR3 nucleotides read TGTGCCAGCAGCTTGGTGAGGGCAGGAAACACTGAAGCTTTCTTT. The chain carries TRBV5-4 and TRBJ1-1; D unclear. Trimming removed 0 bases at V and 2 bases at J, with 11 bases between. Germline lookup yields CDR1 SGHNT and CDR2 YYREEE (reference sequence). The length of the CDR3 is 15 residues.

The chain couples TRBV2 to TRBJ1-2, with no clear D. The CDR3 spans 13 residues. Germline-derived CDR1 and CDR2 are SNHLY and FYNNEI. V lost 3 bases and J 2 bases, leaving 7 bases between the germline ends. CDR3 nucleotides: TGTGCCAGCAGTGAGCAGGCGAACTATGGCTACACCTTC. Amino acid sequence: CASSEQANYGYTF.

The chain carries TRBV28 and TRBJ1-5; TRBD1 is a possible D gene (6 bases). Germline V gene sequence: CDR1 MDHEN, CDR2 SYDVKM. CDR3 length equals 17 residues. V gave up 4 bases and J gave up 2 bases, with 18 bases separating them. The CDR3 sequence: CASSSTREGGGNQPQHF. Written as DNA, the CDR3 is TGTGCCAGCAGTTCCACTCGGGAAGGGGGTGGCAATCAGCCCCAGCATTTT.

The V call is TRBV29-1, the J call TRBJ1-3; unclear D gene. Between the trimmed V and J ends, which lost 6 bases and 0 bases, there was a span of 9 bases. CDR3 size: 13 residues. CDR1 SQVTM and CDR2 ANQGSEA come from the germline V gene. The CDR3 sequence: CSVVASSGNTIYF. CDR3 bases: TGCAGCGTCGTTGCTAGCTCTGGAAACACCATATATTTT.

The V and J genes are TRBV9 and TRBJ1-3, with a tentative D call TRBD1 (6 bases). Germline assignment: CDR1 SGDLS and CDR2 YYNGEE. The CDR3 runs to 13 residues. The V and J ends lost 4 bases and 5 bases respectively, with 10 bases between them. The CDR3 DNA is TGTGCCAGCAGCCCGGACAGCAGAAACACCATATATTTT. It yields the protein CASSPDSRNTIYF.

The genes are TRBV19 and TRBJ1-6; 8 bases agree with TRBD1. Germline CDR1 LNHDA, CDR2 SQIVND (reference sequence). The CDR3 length is 18 residues. V lost 3 bases, J lost 7 bases, and 14 bases stayed unmatched. CDR3 residues: CASSIGYSGAGGNSPLHF. CDR3 bases: TGTGCCAGTAGTATCGGGTATTCGGGTGCAGGGGGCAATTCACCCCTCCACTTT.

This chain links TRBV9 with TRBJ2-3; D remains ambiguous. Trimming pared 4 bases from V and 0 bases from J, leaving 3 bases between. The CDR3 extends over 12 amino acids. Germline CDR1 is SGDLS and CDR2 is YYNGEE. CDR3 DNA: TGTGCCAGCAGCCCGAGCACAGATACGCAGTATTTT. It yields the protein CASSPSTDTQYF.

V and J are TRBV19 and TRBJ2-3; maybe TRBD2 (7 bases). Germline-derived CDR1 and CDR2 are LNHDA and SQIVND (reference sequence). The CDR3 covers 14 residues. Trimming removed 1 base at V and 8 bases at J, with 13 bases between. The CDR3 loop reads CASSIVGGPGTQYF. CDR3 DNA sequence: TGTGCCAGTAGTATAGTGGGGGGGCCAGGTACGCAGTATTTT.

The chain has TRBV10-3 and TRBJ2-1; 14 positions agree with TRBD2. In germline, CDR1 is ENHRY, CDR2 SYGVKD. CDR3 length: 17 amino acids. Trimming at V came to 4 bases and at J to 0 bases, leaving 2 bases not matched to a gene. DNA for the CDR3: TGTGCCATCAGTGGACTAGCGGGGGGGAGCTCCTACAATGAGCAGTTCTTC. Its translation: CAISGLAGGSSYNEQFF.

The DNA of the CDR3 is TGTGCCAGTGGGGACGGAGGGGATTCACCCCTCCACTTT. Translation gives CASGDGGDSPLHF. V gene TRBV9 combines with J gene TRBJ1-6, with TRBD1 as a possible D gene (5 bases). There are 13 residues in the CDR3. Germline V gene data show CDR1 as SGDLS and CDR2 as YYNGEE. V gave up 8 bases and J gave up 8 bases, with 14 bases separating them. Drawing the rest from reference TRBV9 and TRBJ1-6, the complete variable domain is DSGVTQTPKHLITATGQRVTLRCSPRSGDLSVYWYQQSLDQGLQFLIQYYNGEERAKGNILERFSAQQFPDLHSELNLSSLELGDSALYFCASGDGGDSPLHFGNGTRLTVT.

The V and J genes are TRBV11-1 and TRBJ2-3; TRBD2 agrees at 7 bases. Germline trimming cut 3 bases from V and 2 bases from J; bases unmatched to any gene: 17. From germline, CDR1 is SGHAT and CDR2 FQDESV (reference sequence). The CDR3 extends over 19 amino acids. As DNA, the CDR3 is TGTGCCAGCAGCTTTGGGTTTGCATACGGCGGGGGAATCACAGATACGCAGTATTTT. This encodes CASSFGFAYGGGITDTQYF.

V is TRBV19 and J is TRBJ1-3; weak D call: TRBD1 (5 bases). In germline, CDR1 is LNHDA, CDR2 SQIVND (reference sequence). Trimming removed 5 bases from V and 6 bases from J, with 20 bases in between. The CDR3 is 16 residues long. Written as DNA, the CDR3 is TGTGCCAGTAGTCCCGCGGACGTCCTTGGGGCAAACACCATATATTTT. Its protein product is CASSPADVLGANTIYF.

For the CDR3, the DNA is TGTGCCAGCAGCGTAGCCGGGGACACTGAAGCTTTCTTT. Its translation: CASSVAGDTEAFF. The gene calls are TRBV9 and TRBJ1-1; D gene unclear. The germline V and J ends were trimmed by 0 bases and 3 bases, with 6 bases remaining between them. This CDR3 contains 13 residues. Looked up from germline, CDR1 is SGDLS and CDR2 is YYNGEE.

CDR3: CASRPIGGTAAIEAFF. CDR3 sequence (DNA): TGTGCCAGCAGGCCCATCGGCGGGACAGCAGCTATTGAAGCTTTCTTT. This sequence joins TRBV7-9 and TRBJ1-1; 7 nucleotides align to TRBD1. The CDR3 extends over 16 amino acids. The junction had 17 bases not matched to a gene; V was cut back by 6 bases and J by 7 bases. Germline V gives CDR1 SEHNR, CDR2 FQNEAQ (reference sequence).

This sequence joins TRBV6-5 and TRBJ2-2; 8 nucleotides line up with TRBD1. Germline V gene data show CDR1 as MNHEY and CDR2 as SVGAGI. The CDR3 is 15 residues long. V dropped 2 bases and J dropped 7; count of bases not matched to a gene: 6. This CDR3 reads CASSYGGQGNGELFF. DNA for the CDR3: TGTGCCAGCAGTTACGGAGGACAGGGCAACGGGGAGCTGTTTTTT.